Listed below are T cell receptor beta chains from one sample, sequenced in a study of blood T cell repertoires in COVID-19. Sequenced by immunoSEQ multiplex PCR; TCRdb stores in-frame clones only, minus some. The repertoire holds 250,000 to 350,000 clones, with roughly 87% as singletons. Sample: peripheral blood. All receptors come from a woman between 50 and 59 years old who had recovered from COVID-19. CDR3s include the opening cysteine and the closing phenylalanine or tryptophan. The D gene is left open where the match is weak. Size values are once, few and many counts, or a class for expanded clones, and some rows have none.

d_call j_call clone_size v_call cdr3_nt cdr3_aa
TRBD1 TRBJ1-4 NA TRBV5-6 TGTGCCAGCAGCTACGACAGGGGTGAAAAACTGTTTTTT CASSYDRGEKLFF
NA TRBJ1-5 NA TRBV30 TGTGCCTGGAGTGCCGGGGATATCAGCAATCAGCCCCAGCATTTT CAWSAGDISNQPQHF
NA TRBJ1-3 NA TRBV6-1 TGTGCCAGCAGTGAAGGGTCTTGGGGGGGCACTGGAAACACCATATATTTT CASSEGSWGGTGNTIYF
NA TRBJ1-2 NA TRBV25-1 TGTGCCTGTGAGGCGAACTATGGCTACACCTTC CACEANYGYTF
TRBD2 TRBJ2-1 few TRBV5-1 TGCGCCAGCAGCCCCGAACCAGCGGGGGGTCAAGAGCAGTTCTTC CASSPEPAGGQEQFF
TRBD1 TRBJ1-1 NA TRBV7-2 TGTGCCAGCAGTCCCGGGGACAGGATGAACACTGAAGCTTTCTTT CASSPGDRMNTEAFF
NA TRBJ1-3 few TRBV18 TGTGCCAGCTCACCTTCCCCCCGGACTTACTCTGGAAACACCATATATTTT CASSPSPRTYSGNTIYF
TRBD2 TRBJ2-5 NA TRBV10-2 TGCGCCAGCAGGGGGCGGGAGGAGACCCAGTACTTC CASRGREETQYF
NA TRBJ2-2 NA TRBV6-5 TGTGCCATCTCACAACCCACCGCGGGCACCGGGGAGCTGTTTTTT CAISQPTAGTGELFF
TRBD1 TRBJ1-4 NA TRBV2 TGTGCCAGCAGTGAAGACAGGGGGCGGTTCTCCGAAAAACTGTTTTTT CASSEDRGRFSEKLFF
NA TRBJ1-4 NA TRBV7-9 TGTGCCAGCAGCTTAGCGGTGGGACTCTACAATAACAAACTGTTTTTT CASSLAVGLYNNKLFF
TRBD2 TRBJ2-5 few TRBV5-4 TGTGCCAGCAGCTGGGGACTAGCGGGAGAGAGGGAGACCCAGTACTTC CASSWGLAGERETQYF